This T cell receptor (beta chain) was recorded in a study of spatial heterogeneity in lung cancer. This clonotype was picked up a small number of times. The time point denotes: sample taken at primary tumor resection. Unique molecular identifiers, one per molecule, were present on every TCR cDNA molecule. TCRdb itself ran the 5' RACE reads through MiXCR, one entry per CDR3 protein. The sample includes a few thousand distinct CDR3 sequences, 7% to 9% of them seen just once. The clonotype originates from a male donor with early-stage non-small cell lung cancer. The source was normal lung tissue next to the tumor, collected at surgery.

DNA of the CDR3: TGCAGCGTCCGGGACAGCGCGTCTTTCTTT. This sequence encodes CSVRDSASFF. The chain links TRBV29-1 to TRBJ1-1, with 7 positions matching TRBD1. V lost 6 bases, J lost 12 bases, and 7 bases stayed unmatched. Per germline, CDR1 SQVTM and CDR2 ANQGSEA. The CDR3 extends over 10 amino acids. Looking up the rest from reference TRBV29-1 and TRBJ1-1 gives the full variable domain: SAVISQKPSRDICQRGTSLTIQCQVDSQVTMMFWYRQQPGQSLTLIATANQGSEATYESGFVIDKFPISRPNLTFSTLTVSNMSPEDSSIYLCSVRDSASFFGQGTRLTVV.